This TCR beta chain originates from a study of cytomegalovirus exposure and HLA in healthy donors. Study overall: Out of about 190 million T cells, an earlier analysis found some 110 million unique TCR beta sequences in total. Overall study results and limits: The authors considered a cluster of highly shared sequence variants likely to be a sequencing artifact. What a later analysis showed was that several of the most significant clusters appeared linked to common viral pathogens.

Trimming took off 0 bases at V and 6 bases at J, with 27 bases between the two ends. CDR3 size: 19 residues. Looked up from germline, CDR1 is LNHNV and CDR2 is YYDKDF (reference sequence). PCR used 60 Vbeta primers and 13 Jbeta primers. Assay used: immunoSEQ multiplex PCR; TCRdb lists only in-frame clones, some missing. Of about 120,000 clones detected, around 85% appear once; the ten largest clones hold under 2.5%. To note about this clone: Its antigen remains unknown.

The sequence was collected from a man aged 25-45 years in good health and CMV-seronegative. Sequences were obtained from PBMCs. The chain joins TRBV15 to TRBJ2-7; D is ambiguous. The DNA of the CDR3 is TGTGCCACCAGCAGAGATCCAAGATCGGTGACCGGGTTGCAAACCGAGCAGTACTTC. Its protein product is CATSRDPRSVTGLQTEQYF.